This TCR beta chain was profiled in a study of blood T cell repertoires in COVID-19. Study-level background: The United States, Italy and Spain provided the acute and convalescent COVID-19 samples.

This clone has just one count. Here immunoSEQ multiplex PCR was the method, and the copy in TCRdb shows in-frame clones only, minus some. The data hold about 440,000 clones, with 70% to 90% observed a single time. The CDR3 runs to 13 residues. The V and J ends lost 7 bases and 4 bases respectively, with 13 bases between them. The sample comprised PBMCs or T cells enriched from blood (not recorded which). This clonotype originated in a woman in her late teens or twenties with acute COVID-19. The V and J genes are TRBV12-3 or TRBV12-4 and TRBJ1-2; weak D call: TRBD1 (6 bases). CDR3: CASTPGQSYGYTF. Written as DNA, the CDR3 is TGTGCCAGCACCCCAGGACAGAGCTATGGCTACACCTTC.